This TCR beta chain was found in a study of blood T cell repertoires in COVID-19. This CDR3 has 16 residues. J was trimmed by 6 bases and V by 2 bases; bases with no gene match: 10. The germline CDR1 and CDR2 sequences are SNHLY and FYNNEI. Seattle cases were enrolled at active infection and followed longitudinally. In its sample, this clone was seen a few times. The table came from immunoSEQ multiplex PCR; TCRdb's copy has only in-frame clones and leaves some out. The sample lists roughly 120,000 clones, 75% to 90% occurring once. The chain joins TRBV2 to TRBJ1-2; 9 bases are shared with TRBD1. The source is a woman in her sixties with COVID-19, enrolled during active disease. Sequenced sample: peripheral blood. CDR3 residues: CASSEWRGQGVHGYTF. Written as DNA, the CDR3 is TGTGCCAGCAGTGAATGGAGGGGACAGGGAGTTCATGGCTACACCTTC.